The 3 T cell receptor beta chains below were found in one sample sequenced in a study of cytomegalovirus exposure and HLA in healthy donors. 13 Jbeta primers and 60 Vbeta primers were used for the PCR. Produced via immunoSEQ multiplex PCR; TCRdb's table is partial and in-frame only. Of 100,000 to 150,000 clones in the sample, over 70% are singletons; the top ten hold over 1.5%. Sequencing input: PBMCs. Every receptor here comes from a woman aged 40-49 years in good health and CMV-seronegative.

This chain links TRBV9 with TRBJ2-5; 16 nucleotides line up with TRBD2. Germline CDR1 is SGDLS and CDR2 is YYNGEE. Trimming removed 0 bases from V and 1 base from J; junction bases left unmatched: 9. This CDR3 is 20 amino acids long. The CDR3 spells CASSVAAPGLAGGPQETQYF. The DNA of the CDR3 is TGTGCCAGCAGCGTAGCTGCACCGGGACTAGCGGGAGGGCCCCAAGAGACCCAGTACTTC.

J is TRBJ1-1 and V is TRBV19; 7 bases map to TRBD1. Germline CDR1 and CDR2: LNHDA and SQIVND (reference sequence). This CDR3 has 14 residues. V was pared by 7 bases and J by 3 bases, with 8 bases of the junction left unmatched. The CDR3, as DNA: TGTGCCAGTACCCCGACAGGGTGGGACACTGAAGCTTTCTTT. It translates to CASTPTGWDTEAFF.

This chain connects TRBV5-1 to TRBJ1-2; 9 nucleotides match TRBD1. This CDR3 spans 14 amino acids. In germline, CDR1 is SGHRS, CDR2 YFSETQ. The trim removed 0 bases at V and 7 bases at J, leaving 4 bases unmatched. DNA of the CDR3: TGCGCCAGCAGCTTGGAGACAGGGGGATCTGGCTACACCTTC. This encodes CASSLETGGSGYTF.